This T cell receptor beta chain was retrieved from a study of shared clonotypes between healthy human individuals. About the study: A donor's plate count was three for CD4 naive and three for CD4 memory; CD8 naive had two and CD8 memory one. Study-wide results and limits: Owing to a small donor count, the genetic and exposure-history diversity represented was limited. Unshared clonotypes carried lower generation probabilities than those common to all four donors.

CD45RO+ cells joined CCR7-negative CD45RA+ TemRA cells to form CD8 memory. This CDR3 contains 15 residues. Trimming removed 7 bases from V and 3 bases from J, with 16 bases in between. CDR1 LNHDA and CDR2 SQIVND come from the germline V gene (reference sequence). Profiled with immunoSEQ multiplex PCR; TCRdb holds only in-frame clones, not every one. The sample gives about 380,000 clones, 90% to 97% of which show up once; approximately 0.32% is in the top ten. Notes on this clone: What it recognizes is unknown.

The chain has TRBV19 and TRBJ1-5, with a possible D match to TRBD1 (5 bases). This sequence was found in a man in his thirties or forties in good health. The material sequenced was memory CD8+ T cells sorted from blood. This sample's subset: CD45RO+ cells pooled with CCR7-negative TemRA cells. The CDR3 protein is CASMGSGLYNQPQHF. In nucleotides, the CDR3 is TGTGCCAGTATGGGATCGGGACTCTACAATCAGCCCCAGCATTTT.